This TCR beta chain comes out of a study of OX40 agonist ivuxolimab in advanced cancers. General notes on the study: The costimulatory receptor OX40 (CD134) was targeted by ivuxolimab, a fully human IgG2 agonistic monoclonal antibody. In the dose-escalation cohort, 82.7% of patients were male, and the mean age was approximately 55 years, with a range of roughly 20 to 80. Partial responses occurred in three dose-escalation patients: two with cutaneous melanoma and one with hepatocellular carcinoma. The paper describes the monotherapy dose-escalation part (N = 52 patients) of the phase I trial of ivuxolimab. Prior anti-PD-1, anti-PD-L1 or anti-CTLA-4 therapy was permitted, and 40% of dose-escalation patients had received checkpoint inhibitors. Intravenous ivuxolimab was administered to patients every 2 weeks at six dose levels: 0.01, 0.1, 0.3, 1.5, 3 and 10 mg/kg. The purpose of peripheral TCRbeta sequencing was to test whether ivuxolimab changed TCR sequence diversity and led to clonal T-cell expansion. Among the roughly 54 dose-escalation patients, 19 had hepatocellular carcinoma, approximately 15 melanoma, 9 renal cell carcinoma and 9 head and neck cancer. The study at large found these results: On average, CD8+ T cells showed more expanded clones than CD4+ T cells after ivuxolimab. Low levels of normalized T-cell clonal expansion were also seen in some patients who did not respond. The antigen specificity of the peripheral T cells that underwent clonal expansion was not determined. In partial responders in the 0.1-3.0 mg/kg groups, normalized peripheral clonal expansion was found to be among the lowest, especially among CD8+ T cells. Clonal expansion of both CD4+ and CD8+ blood T cells was observed from baseline to week 6 at doses 0.1 to 3.0 mg/kg.

For this clone: No cognate antigen has been identified for it. Per-nucleotide qualities are absent, and no much larger clonotype sits a single base away.

To sequence the TCRbeta CDR3 region, genomic DNA was isolated from the sorted cells. The immunoSEQ Assay was used for sequencing of TCRbeta CDR3 regions. The table comes from immuneACCESS by way of TCRdb, which keeps in-frame sequences with V and J called. Part of the clones is missing from these tables; in studies checked, under half for an unresolved V gene and the rest for unknown reasons. The table for this sample lists 100,000 or so clones; roughly nine tenths of them were counted only once. The top ten clones comprise more than 5% of the sample. The CDR3 numbers 18 residues from cysteine through phenylalanine. Solely the CDR3 DNA is kept, with 54 bases framed from the first base. A distance of 19 bases separates the germline ends of V and J, which lose 0 bases and 4 bases respectively. CDR1 SGHNT and CDR2 YYREEE are derived from the germline V gene (reference sequence). Patients with autoimmune disease history or receiving systemic immunosuppression were excluded from the trial. In every dose cohort, peripheral blood was drawn for TCR sequencing at baseline, cycle 4 day 1, and cycle 7 day 1. Samples were obtained from an open-label, multicenter, first-in-human phase I dose-escalation trial of ivuxolimab. Adults with locally advanced or metastatic melanoma, renal cell, hepatocellular, or head and neck squamous cell carcinoma were enrolled in the trial. CD4+ and CD8+ T cells were sorted separately from peripheral blood before TCR sequencing.

The sample consisted of CD4+ or CD8+ T cells sorted from blood, taken in a trial of the OX40 agonist ivuxolimab. The receptor was isolated from an adult with an advanced solid tumor such as melanoma, head and neck, liver or kidney cancer. The sequence is built from TRBV5-4 and TRBJ2-2; a tentative D match to TRBD2 spans 6 bases. The CDR3 protein sequence reads: CASSLGFFGGASTGELFF. The sequenced DNA is TGTGCCAGCAGCTTGGGTTTCTTTGGAGGGGCCAGCACCGGGGAGCTGTTTTTT.